This record looks at one TCR beta chain sequence and its context. Antigen specificity is unknown. The entry originates in a study of cytomegalovirus exposure and HLA in healthy donors. Amplification used 60 Vbeta primers and 13 Jbeta primers. The table came from immunoSEQ multiplex PCR; TCRdb's copy has only in-frame clones and leaves some out. The data show fewer than 200,000 clones, around 79% seen once. V shed 0 bases and J 4 bases; nucleotides not matched to a gene: 1. The CDR3 length is 15 residues. Germline loops: CDR1 SEHNR, CDR2 FQNEAQ (reference sequence). Study findings and constraints: According to a later analysis, donors in an Asian-associated ancestry cluster reportedly had fewer N-insertions than the roughly 640-donor mean. Links to common viral pathogens appeared, in a later analysis, for several of the most significant clusters.

This chain links TRBV7-9 with TRBJ2-5, with TRBD2 matching over 11 bases. This clonotype was obtained from a man aged 35-49 years in good health and CMV-seronegative. The sequenced sample consisted of PBMCs. CDR3 nucleotide sequence: TGTGCCAGCAGCTTAGCCCTAGCGGGAGGAGAGACCCAGTACTTC. Translated: CASSLALAGGETQYF.